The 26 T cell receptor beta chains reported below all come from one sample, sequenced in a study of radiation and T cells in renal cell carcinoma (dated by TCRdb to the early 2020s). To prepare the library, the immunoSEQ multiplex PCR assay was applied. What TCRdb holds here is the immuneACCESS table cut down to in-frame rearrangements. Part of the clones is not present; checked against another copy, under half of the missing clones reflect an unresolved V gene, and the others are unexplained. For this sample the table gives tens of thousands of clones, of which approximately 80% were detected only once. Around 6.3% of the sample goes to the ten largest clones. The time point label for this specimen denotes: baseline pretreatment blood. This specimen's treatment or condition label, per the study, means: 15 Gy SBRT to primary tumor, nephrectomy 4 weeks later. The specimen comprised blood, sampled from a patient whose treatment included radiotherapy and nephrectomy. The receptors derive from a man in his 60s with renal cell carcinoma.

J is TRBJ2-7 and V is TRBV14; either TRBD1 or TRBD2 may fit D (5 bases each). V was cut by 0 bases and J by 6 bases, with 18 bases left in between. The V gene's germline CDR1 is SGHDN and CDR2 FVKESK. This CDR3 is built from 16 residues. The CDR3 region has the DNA TGTGCCAGCAGCCAAGATCTCCGGGACGGTCGTCGCGAGCAGTACTTC. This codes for CASSQDLRDGRREQYF.

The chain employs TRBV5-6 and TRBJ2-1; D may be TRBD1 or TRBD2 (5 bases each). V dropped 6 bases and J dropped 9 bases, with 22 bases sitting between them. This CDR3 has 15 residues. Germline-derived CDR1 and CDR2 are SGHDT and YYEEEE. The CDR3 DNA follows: TGTGCCAGCACCCCCGGGGACCTCCCACGGGGTGAGCAGTTCTTC. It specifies CASTPGDLPRGEQFF.

CDR3 in amino acids: CASSGRTSVHEQYF. CDR3 DNA sequence: TGTGCCAGCAGTGGCAGGACTAGCGTCCACGAGCAGTACTTC. This sequence joins TRBV6-6 and TRBJ2-7; 9 positions agree with TRBD2. Germline CDR1 and CDR2: MNHNY and SVGAGI (reference sequence). The CDR3 runs to 14 residues. Trimming removed 5 bases from V and 5 bases from J; junction bases left unmatched: 7.

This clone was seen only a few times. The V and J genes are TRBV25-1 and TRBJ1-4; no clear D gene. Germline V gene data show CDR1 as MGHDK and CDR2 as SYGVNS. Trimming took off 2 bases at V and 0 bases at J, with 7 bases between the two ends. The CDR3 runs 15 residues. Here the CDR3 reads CASSEPATTNEKLFF. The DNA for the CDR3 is TGTGCCAGCAGTGAACCGGCAACAACTAATGAAAAACTGTTTTTT.

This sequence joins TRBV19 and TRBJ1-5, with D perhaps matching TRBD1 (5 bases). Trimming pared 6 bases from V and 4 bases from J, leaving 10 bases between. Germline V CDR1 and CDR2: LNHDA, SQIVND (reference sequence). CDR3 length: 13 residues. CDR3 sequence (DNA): TGTGCCAGTAGCGACCGGGGGAATCAGCCCCAGCATTTT. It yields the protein CASSDRGNQPQHF.

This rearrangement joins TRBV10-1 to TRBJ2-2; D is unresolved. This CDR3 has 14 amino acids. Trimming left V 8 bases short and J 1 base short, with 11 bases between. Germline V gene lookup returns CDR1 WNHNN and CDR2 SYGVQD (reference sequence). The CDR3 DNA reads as TGCGCCAGCGGTCCGGGCCGGAACACCGGGGAGCTGTTTTTT. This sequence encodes CASGPGRNTGELFF.

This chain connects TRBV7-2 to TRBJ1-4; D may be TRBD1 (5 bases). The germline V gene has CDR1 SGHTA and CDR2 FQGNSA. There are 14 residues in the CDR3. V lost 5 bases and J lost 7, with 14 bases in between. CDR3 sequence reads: CASSTGTAVEKLFF. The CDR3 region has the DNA TGTGCCAGCAGCACCGGGACTGCCGTTGAAAAACTGTTTTTT.

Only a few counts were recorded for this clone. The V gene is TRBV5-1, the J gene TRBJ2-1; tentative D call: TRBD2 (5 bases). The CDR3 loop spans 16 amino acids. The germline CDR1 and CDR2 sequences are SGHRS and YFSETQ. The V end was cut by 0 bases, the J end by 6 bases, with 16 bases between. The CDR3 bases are TGCGCCAGCAGCTTGGCTTCAGGCCTAGGGAGCAATGAGCAGTTCTTC. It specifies CASSLASGLGSNEQFF. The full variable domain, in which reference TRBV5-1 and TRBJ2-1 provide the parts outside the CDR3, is KAGVTQTPRYLIKTRGQQVTLSCSPISGHRSVSWYQQTPGQGLQFLFEYFSETQRNKGNFPGRFSGRQFSNSRSEMNVSTLELGDSALYLCASSLASGLGSNEQFFGPGTRLTVL.

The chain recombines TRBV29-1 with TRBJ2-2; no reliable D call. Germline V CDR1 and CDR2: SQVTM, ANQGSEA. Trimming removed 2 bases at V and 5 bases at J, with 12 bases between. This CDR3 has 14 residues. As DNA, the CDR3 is TGCAGCGTTGAATCCCCTTTAGGAACCGGGGAGCTGTTTTTT. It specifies CSVESPLGTGELFF.

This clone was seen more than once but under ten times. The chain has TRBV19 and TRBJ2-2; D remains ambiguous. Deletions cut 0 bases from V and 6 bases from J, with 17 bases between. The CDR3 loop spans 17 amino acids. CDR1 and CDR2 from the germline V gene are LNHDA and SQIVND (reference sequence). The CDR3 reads CASSIDLAGIISGELFF. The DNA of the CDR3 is TGTGCCAGTAGTATAGATCTCGCAGGAATCATATCCGGGGAGCTGTTTTTT.

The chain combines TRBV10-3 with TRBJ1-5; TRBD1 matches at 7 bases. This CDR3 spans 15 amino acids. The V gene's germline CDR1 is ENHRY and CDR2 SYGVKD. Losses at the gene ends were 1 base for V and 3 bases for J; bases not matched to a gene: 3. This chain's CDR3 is CAISEWDSSNQPQHF. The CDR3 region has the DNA TGTGCCATCAGTGAGTGGGACAGCTCCAATCAGCCCCAGCATTTT.

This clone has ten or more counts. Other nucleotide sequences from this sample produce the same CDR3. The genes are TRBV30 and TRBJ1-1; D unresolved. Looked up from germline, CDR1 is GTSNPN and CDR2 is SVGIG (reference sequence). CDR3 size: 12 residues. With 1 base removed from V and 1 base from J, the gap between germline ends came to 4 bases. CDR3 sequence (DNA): TGTGCCTGGAGTGGTTCGAACACTGAAGCTTTCTTT. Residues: CAWSGSNTEAFF.

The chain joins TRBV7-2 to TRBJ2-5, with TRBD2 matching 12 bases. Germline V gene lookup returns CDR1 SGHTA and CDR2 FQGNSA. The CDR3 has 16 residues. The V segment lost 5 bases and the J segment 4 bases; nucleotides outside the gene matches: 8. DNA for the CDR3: TGTGCCAGCAGCCGGCGACTAGCGGGAGTGGGAGAGACCCAGTACTTC. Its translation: CASSRRLAGVGETQYF.

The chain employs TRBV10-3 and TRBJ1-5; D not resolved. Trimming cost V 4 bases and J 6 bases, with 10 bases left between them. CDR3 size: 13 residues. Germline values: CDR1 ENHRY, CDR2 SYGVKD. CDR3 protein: CAISAEGSQPQHF. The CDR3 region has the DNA TGTGCCATCAGTGCGGAGGGCAGTCAGCCCCAGCATTTT.

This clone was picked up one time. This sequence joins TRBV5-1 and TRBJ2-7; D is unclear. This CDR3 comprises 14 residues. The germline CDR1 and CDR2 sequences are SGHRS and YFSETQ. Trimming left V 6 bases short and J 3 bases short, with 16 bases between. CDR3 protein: CASNSDLGLYEQYF. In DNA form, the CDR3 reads TGCGCCAGCAATTCGGACCTAGGCCTCTACGAGCAGTACTTC.

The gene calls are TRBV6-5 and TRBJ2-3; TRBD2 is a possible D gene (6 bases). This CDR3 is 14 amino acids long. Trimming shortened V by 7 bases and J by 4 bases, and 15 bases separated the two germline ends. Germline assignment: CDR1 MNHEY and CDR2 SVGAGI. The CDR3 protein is CASTLLAEADTQYF. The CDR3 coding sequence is TGTGCCAGCACCCTATTAGCGGAGGCAGATACGCAGTATTTT.

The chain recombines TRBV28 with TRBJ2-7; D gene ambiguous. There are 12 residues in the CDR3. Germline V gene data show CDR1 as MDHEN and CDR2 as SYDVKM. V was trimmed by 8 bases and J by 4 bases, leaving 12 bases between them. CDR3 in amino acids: CASAAGPYEQYF. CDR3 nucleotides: TGTGCCAGCGCGGCTGGCCCATACGAGCAGTACTTC.

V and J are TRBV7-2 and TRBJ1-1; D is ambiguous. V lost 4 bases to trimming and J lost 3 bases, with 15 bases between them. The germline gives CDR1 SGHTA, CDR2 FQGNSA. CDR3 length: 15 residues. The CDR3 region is CASSSGLPEDTEAFF. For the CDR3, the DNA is TGTGCCAGCAGCTCTGGTCTTCCAGAGGACACTGAAGCTTTCTTT.

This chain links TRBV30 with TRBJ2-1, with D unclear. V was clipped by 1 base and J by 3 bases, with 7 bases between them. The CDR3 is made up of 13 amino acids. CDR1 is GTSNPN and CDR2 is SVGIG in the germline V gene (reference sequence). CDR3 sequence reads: CAWSAGFYNEQFF. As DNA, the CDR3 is TGTGCCTGGAGTGCAGGATTCTACAATGAGCAGTTCTTC.

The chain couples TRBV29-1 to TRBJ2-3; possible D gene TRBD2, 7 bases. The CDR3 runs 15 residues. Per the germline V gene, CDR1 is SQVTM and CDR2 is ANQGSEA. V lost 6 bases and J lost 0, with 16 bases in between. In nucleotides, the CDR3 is TGCAGCGTGGGAGGGGGTAACCCTAGCACAGATACGCAGTATTTT. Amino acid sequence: CSVGGGNPSTDTQYF.

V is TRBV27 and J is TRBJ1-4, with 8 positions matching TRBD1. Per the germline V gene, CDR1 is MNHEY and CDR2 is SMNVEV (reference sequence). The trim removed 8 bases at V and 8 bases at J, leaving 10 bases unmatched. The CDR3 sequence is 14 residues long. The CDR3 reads CASGPGGLGEKLFF. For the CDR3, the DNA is TGTGCCAGCGGCCCAGGGGGCTTGGGAGAAAAACTGTTTTTT.

This CDR3 is CASRPLGTSIAYEQYF. CDR3 nucleotides: TGTGCCAGCAGGCCCCTCGGGACTAGCATTGCCTACGAGCAGTACTTC. The J gene is TRBJ2-7, the V gene TRBV28; 9 bases match TRBD2. Germline lookup yields CDR1 MDHEN and CDR2 SYDVKM. V shed 6 bases and J 2 bases; nucleotides not matched to a gene: 11. CDR3 length: 16 amino acids. Full variable domain (outside the CDR3, taken from reference TRBV28 and TRBJ2-7): DVKVTQSSRYLVKRTGEKVFLECVQDMDHENMFWYRQDPGLGLRLIYFSYDVKMKEKGDIPEGYSVSREKKERFSLILESASTNQTSMYLCASRPLGTSIAYEQYFGPGTRLTVT.

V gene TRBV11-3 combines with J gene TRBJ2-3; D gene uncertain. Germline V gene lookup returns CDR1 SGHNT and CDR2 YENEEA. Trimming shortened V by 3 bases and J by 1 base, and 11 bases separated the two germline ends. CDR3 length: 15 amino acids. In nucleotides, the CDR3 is TGTGCCAGCAGCTTGGGCGGAACGGGCACAGATACGCAGTATTTT. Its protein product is CASSLGGTGTDTQYF.

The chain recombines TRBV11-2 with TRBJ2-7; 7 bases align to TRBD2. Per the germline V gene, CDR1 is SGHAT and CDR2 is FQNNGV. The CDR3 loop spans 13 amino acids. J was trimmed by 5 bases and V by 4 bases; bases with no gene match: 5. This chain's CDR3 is CASSWEGFDEQYF. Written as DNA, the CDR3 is TGTGCCAGCAGCTGGGAGGGTTTTGACGAGCAGTACTTC.

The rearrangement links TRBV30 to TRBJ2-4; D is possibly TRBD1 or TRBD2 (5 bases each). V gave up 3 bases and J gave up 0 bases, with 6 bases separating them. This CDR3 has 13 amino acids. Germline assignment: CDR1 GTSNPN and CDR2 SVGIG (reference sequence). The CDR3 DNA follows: TGTGCCTGGAGGGGGGAAGCCAAAAACATTCAGTACTTC. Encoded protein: CAWRGEAKNIQYF.

As DNA, the CDR3 is TGTGCCAGCAGTGAGGGGACAGGGGACGAGCAGTACTTC. Its translation is CASSEGTGDEQYF. This chain connects TRBV6-1 to TRBJ2-7; 10 bases are a match to TRBD1. This CDR3 spans 13 amino acids. Germline V gives CDR1 MNHNS, CDR2 SASEGT. The V gene end was trimmed by 3 bases and the J gene end by 5 bases; junction bases not matched to a gene: 1.